This passage covers 10 T cell receptor beta chains from one sample sequenced in a study of memory CD4+ T cells and cytomegalovirus serostatus. Single viable CD3+CD4+CD8-CD45RO+ cells were sorted as the memory CD4+ T cells. Measured with immunoSEQ multiplex PCR; TCRdb has only the in-frame clones, and not every one. The sample includes tens of thousands of clones, around three quarters seen only once; the top ten take about 2.6%. The sample consisted of memory CD4+ T cells from blood. These receptors were obtained from an adult in good health and CMV-seropositive.

V gene TRBV9 combines with J gene TRBJ1-1; D uncertain. The V end was cut by 0 bases, the J end by 4 bases, with 7 bases between. The CDR3 runs to 13 residues. Looked up from germline, CDR1 is SGDLS and CDR2 is YYNGEE. CDR3 protein: CASSVVEGTEAFF. The CDR3 nucleotides are TGTGCCAGCAGCGTAGTGGAGGGCACTGAAGCTTTCTTT.

This chain connects TRBV10-3 to TRBJ2-3; D uncertain. Trimming shortened V by 2 bases and J by 1 base, and 16 bases separated the two germline ends. The CDR3 loop spans 17 amino acids. Germline assignment: CDR1 ENHRY and CDR2 SYGVKD. The CDR3 sequence: CAISEVPAILGTDTQYF. Written as DNA, the CDR3 is TGTGCCATCAGTGAGGTCCCGGCTATTTTGGGCACAGATACGCAGTATTTT.

The chain uses TRBV19 and TRBJ1-2; 8 nucleotides line up with TRBD1. From germline, CDR1 is LNHDA and CDR2 SQIVND (reference sequence). The CDR3 is made up of 15 amino acids. V was pared by 5 bases and J by 0 bases, with 5 bases of the junction left unmatched. CDR3 loop: CASSPGQGANYGYTF. The CDR3 coding sequence is TGTGCCAGTAGTCCCGGACAGGGAGCTAACTATGGCTACACCTTC. Looking up the rest from reference TRBV19 and TRBJ1-2 gives the full variable domain: DGGITQSPKYLFRKEGQNVTLSCEQNLNHDAMYWYRQDPGQGLRLIYYSQIVNDFQKGDIAEGYSVSREKKESFPLTVTSAQKNPTAFYLCASSPGQGANYGYTFGSGTRLTVV.

This clone was detected a few times. This chain connects TRBV30 to TRBJ2-5; TRBD2 aligns across 7 bases. V lost 4 bases and J lost 5; bases outside the gene matches: 13. The CDR3 spans 15 residues. Germline values: CDR1 GTSNPN, CDR2 SVGIG (reference sequence). In DNA form, the CDR3 reads TGTGCCTGGAATCTCGGGGGAGGGCCGAGCGAGACCCAGTACTTC. Residues: CAWNLGGGPSETQYF.

The chain has TRBV7-8 and TRBJ2-5; 9 bases match TRBD2. CDR1 and CDR2 (germline): SGHVS, FQNEAQ. V was pared by 1 base and J by 5 bases, with 8 bases of the junction left unmatched. The CDR3 contains 16 residues. For the CDR3, the DNA is TGTGCCAGCAGCTTAGGCGCGGGAGGGAGGAAGGAGACCCAGTACTTC. Residues: CASSLGAGGRKETQYF.

The chain employs TRBV18 and TRBJ1-1; D perhaps matches TRBD1 (5 bases). This CDR3 spans 15 amino acids. Germline CDR1 reads KGHSH; CDR2 reads LQKENI. V lost 6 bases and J lost 1, with 15 bases in between. CDR3 nucleotide sequence: TGTGCCAGCTCCTCGGGGCCATCACGGAACACTGAAGCTTTCTTT. The encoded protein is CASSSGPSRNTEAFF.

In its sample, this clone was seen a few times. The chain recombines TRBV6-1 with TRBJ2-7; TRBD2 matches at 11 bases. The trim removed 4 bases at V and 6 bases at J, leaving 8 bases unmatched. This CDR3 is built from 15 residues. The V gene's germline CDR1 is MNHNS and CDR2 SASEGT. This chain's CDR3 is CASSVSGLAVLEQYF. CDR3 bases: TGTGCCAGCAGTGTATCGGGACTAGCGGTCCTCGAGCAGTACTTC.

The chain uses TRBV20-1 and TRBJ2-5; D unresolved. Germline CDR1 and CDR2: DFQATT and SNEGSKA (reference sequence). The CDR3 covers 11 residues. V was pared by 8 bases and J by 4 bases, with 11 bases between. The CDR3 spells CSHITGETQYF. The CDR3 DNA reads as TGCAGTCACATTACCGGAGAGACCCAGTACTTC.

The chain recombines TRBV29-1 with TRBJ2-7; tentative D call: TRBD2 (6 bases). Per the germline V gene, CDR1 is SQVTM and CDR2 is ANQGSEA. The CDR3 runs to 14 residues. Trimming took off 4 bases at V and 3 bases at J, with 16 bases between the two ends. The CDR3 region is CSVAVGGGSYEQYF. DNA of the CDR3: TGCAGCGTTGCAGTGGGGGGTGGTAGCTACGAGCAGTACTTC.

This clone was counted a single time. V gene TRBV12-2 combines with J gene TRBJ2-4. TRBV12-2 is marked as a pseudogene. This CDR3 is built from 16 residues. CDR3 region: CASRPPCVMDKNIQYF. DNA of the CDR3: TGTGCAAGTCGCCCCCCTTGCGTGATGGACAAAAACATTCAGTACTTC.